These 16 T cell receptor beta chains were all obtained from the same sample, sequenced in a study of cytomegalovirus exposure and HLA in healthy donors. Use of 60 Vbeta and 13 Jbeta primers characterized the PCR. TCRdb's copy holds only in-frame clones and misses some; the assay was immunoSEQ multiplex PCR. The sample has about 120,000 clones, around four fifths seen once. The source material was PBMCs. The receptors originated from a man aged 35 to 55 in good health and CMV-seronegative.

The rearrangement uses TRBV11-2 and TRBJ1-2, with 7 bases fitting TRBD1. The CDR3 runs 14 residues. The J segment lost 4 bases and the V segment lost 0 bases, leaving 2 bases of the junction unmatched. Per germline, CDR1 SGHAT and CDR2 FQNNGV. The CDR3 sequence is CASSLEGGGYGYTF. In nucleotides, the CDR3 is TGTGCCAGCAGCTTAGAAGGGGGCGGCTATGGCTACACCTTC. The entire variable domain, with the rest obtained from reference TRBV11-2 and TRBJ1-2, is as follows: EAGVAQSPRYKIIEKRQSVAFWCNPISGHATLYWYQQILGQGPKLLIQFQNNGVVDDSQLPKDRFSAERLKGVDSTLKIQPAKLEDSAVYLCASSLEGGGYGYTFGSGTRLTVV.

The CDR3 loop reads CSVRDMDSNQPQHF. CDR3 DNA sequence: TGCAGCGTTCGAGACATGGATAGCAATCAGCCCCAGCATTTT. V is TRBV29-1 and J is TRBJ1-5, with D unresolved. CDR1 is SQVTM, CDR2 ANQGSEA, per germline. V gave up 5 bases and J gave up 0 bases, with 11 bases separating them. The CDR3 is made up of 14 amino acids. The full variable domain, completed using reference TRBV29-1 and TRBJ1-5, is SAVISQKPSRDICQRGTSLTIQCQVDSQVTMMFWYRQQPGQSLTLIATANQGSEATYESGFVIDKFPISRPNLTFSTLTVSNMSPEDSSIYLCSVRDMDSNQPQHFGDGTRLSIL.

The gene calls are TRBV4-1 and TRBJ1-4; D gene unclear. Germline V CDR1 and CDR2: MGHRA, YSYEKL. Trimming removed 3 bases at V and 7 bases at J, with 12 bases between. The CDR3 contains 14 residues. The CDR3 DNA reads TGCGCCAGCAGCCAGCTGGAGGGTGGTGAAAAACTGTTTTTT. Amino acids: CASSQLEGGEKLFF.

This rearrangement joins TRBV5-6 to TRBJ1-1, with a weak D call TRBD1 (6 bases). V lost 3 bases and J 3 bases, leaving 15 bases between the germline ends. Germline V gene lookup returns CDR1 SGHDT and CDR2 YYEEEE. There are 15 residues in the CDR3. The CDR3 nucleotides read TGTGCCAGCAGCTGGGCGGGGGGGGCGGACACTGAAGCTTTCTTT. Protein product: CASSWAGGADTEAFF.

This clone was detected a few times. V is TRBV4-3 and J is TRBJ2-7; D ambiguous. V lost 0 bases, J lost 4 bases, and 10 bases lay in between. The CDR3 contains 14 residues. Per the germline V gene, CDR1 is LGHNA and CDR2 is YSLEER. CDR3 amino acids: CASSQERHLYEQYF. In DNA form, the CDR3 reads TGCGCCAGCAGCCAAGAGAGGCACCTATACGAGCAGTACTTC.

The chain is built from TRBV27 and TRBJ2-1; TRBD2 matches at 9 bases. The CDR3 contains 18 residues. Germline V lookup: CDR1 MNHEY, CDR2 SMNVEV (reference sequence). The trim removed 3 bases at V and 6 bases at J, leaving 15 bases unmatched. As DNA, the CDR3 is TGTGCCAGCAGTTTTCTGCCTGGGGTAGCGGGAGAGATCAATGAGCAGTTCTTC. It encodes CASSFLPGVAGEINEQFF.

The V call is TRBV5-1, the J call TRBJ2-5; D uncertain. The DNA end favors TRBJ2-7, so the J call may be wrong. The CDR3 has 12 amino acids. Germline assignment: CDR1 SGHRS and CDR2 YFSETQ. CDR3 in DNA: TGCGCCAGCAGCCGCGAGTCCTACGAGCAGTACTTC. This sequence encodes CASSRESYEQYF.

The rearrangement joins TRBV30 to TRBJ1-4, with D tentatively TRBD1 (5 bases). V was cut by 7 bases and J by 1 base, with 16 bases left in between. The CDR3 covers 15 residues. From germline, CDR1 is GTSNPN and CDR2 SVGIG (reference sequence). CDR3 nucleotide sequence: TGTGCCTTAACGCTGCAGGGCGTAACTAATGAAAAACTGTTTTTT. Residues: CALTLQGVTNEKLFF.

V gene TRBV11-2 combines with J gene TRBJ2-7; 9 bases agree with TRBD1. The J segment lost 2 bases and the V segment lost 5 bases, leaving 4 bases of the junction unmatched. Germline CDR1 and CDR2: SGHAT and FQNNGV. CDR3 length: 14 residues. CDR3 sequence (DNA): TGTGCCAGCAGCACAAGACAGGGGGCCTACGAGCAGTACTTC. Encoded protein: CASSTRQGAYEQYF.

This sequence joins TRBV28 and TRBJ2-5; D is ambiguous. V lost 5 bases and J lost 4, with 11 bases in between. The CDR3 runs 13 residues. Per the germline V gene, CDR1 is MDHEN and CDR2 is SYDVKM. In DNA form, the CDR3 reads TGTGCCAGCAGTACTAATCCTCCAGAGACCCAGTACTTC. It translates to CASSTNPPETQYF.

The sample holds one count of this clone. The chain uses TRBV11-1 and TRBJ1-5; D gene uncertain. This CDR3 contains 12 residues. Germline V gives CDR1 SGHAT, CDR2 FQDESV (reference sequence). The CDR3: CAPGPGEQPQHF. CDR3 DNA: TGTGCTCCCGGGCCGGGAGAACAGCCCCAGCATTTT.

This clone showed up just once. The CDR3 protein is CASSYSGGAGGDTQYF. DNA of the CDR3: TGTGCCAGCAGTTACTCAGGGGGGGCTGGGGGAGATACGCAGTATTTT. The gene calls are TRBV6-5 and TRBJ2-3; tentative D call: TRBD2 (7 bases). Germline V gene data show CDR1 as MNHEY and CDR2 as SVGAGI. This CDR3 comprises 16 residues. V dropped 0 bases and J dropped 5 bases, with 15 bases sitting between them.

The chain employs TRBV7-7 and TRBJ2-2; D is unclear. Germline CDR1 SSHAT, CDR2 FNYEAQ (reference sequence). This CDR3 is 15 amino acids long. V was pared by 6 bases and J by 0 bases, with 11 bases between. DNA of the CDR3: TGTGCCAGCAGTCCCCTTCGTGCGAACACCGGGGAGCTGTTTTTT. Protein product: CASSPLRANTGELFF.

The chain carries TRBV6-5 and TRBJ2-7; D may be TRBD1 (5 bases). Germline lookup yields CDR1 MNHEY and CDR2 SVGAGI. Between the trimmed V and J ends, which lost 4 bases and 0 bases, there was a span of 16 bases. CDR3 size: 16 residues. This CDR3 reads CASSSLRQKSSYEQYF. DNA of the CDR3: TGTGCCAGCAGTTCCCTCCGACAGAAAAGCTCCTACGAGCAGTACTTC.

The chain recombines TRBV5-4 with TRBJ1-4, with D perhaps TRBD1 (6 bases). From germline, CDR1 is SGHNT and CDR2 YYREEE (reference sequence). The V end lost 5 bases, the J end lost 0 bases, and 17 bases lay between the germline ends. This CDR3 region has 17 residues. CDR3 region: CASSYGTSRPTNEKLFF. The DNA of the CDR3 is TGTGCCAGCAGTTATGGGACATCTCGGCCAACTAATGAAAAACTGTTTTTT. The full variable domain, with the rest looked up from reference TRBV5-4 and TRBJ1-4, is ETGVTQSPTHLIKTRGQQVTLRCSSQSGHNTVSWYQQALGQGPQFIFQYYREEENGRGNFPPRFSGLQFPNYSSELNVNALELDDSALYLCASSYGTSRPTNEKLFFGSGTQLSVL.

V usage is TRBV7-2 and J usage is TRBJ1-2, with D maybe TRBD1 (6 bases). This CDR3 region has 14 residues. Germline V CDR1 and CDR2: SGHTA, FQGNSA. Trimming left V 5 bases short and J 2 bases short, with 12 bases between. DNA of the CDR3: TGTGCCAGCAGCCTACAGGGCCTCAACTATGGCTACACCTTC. Translating it yields CASSLQGLNYGYTF.